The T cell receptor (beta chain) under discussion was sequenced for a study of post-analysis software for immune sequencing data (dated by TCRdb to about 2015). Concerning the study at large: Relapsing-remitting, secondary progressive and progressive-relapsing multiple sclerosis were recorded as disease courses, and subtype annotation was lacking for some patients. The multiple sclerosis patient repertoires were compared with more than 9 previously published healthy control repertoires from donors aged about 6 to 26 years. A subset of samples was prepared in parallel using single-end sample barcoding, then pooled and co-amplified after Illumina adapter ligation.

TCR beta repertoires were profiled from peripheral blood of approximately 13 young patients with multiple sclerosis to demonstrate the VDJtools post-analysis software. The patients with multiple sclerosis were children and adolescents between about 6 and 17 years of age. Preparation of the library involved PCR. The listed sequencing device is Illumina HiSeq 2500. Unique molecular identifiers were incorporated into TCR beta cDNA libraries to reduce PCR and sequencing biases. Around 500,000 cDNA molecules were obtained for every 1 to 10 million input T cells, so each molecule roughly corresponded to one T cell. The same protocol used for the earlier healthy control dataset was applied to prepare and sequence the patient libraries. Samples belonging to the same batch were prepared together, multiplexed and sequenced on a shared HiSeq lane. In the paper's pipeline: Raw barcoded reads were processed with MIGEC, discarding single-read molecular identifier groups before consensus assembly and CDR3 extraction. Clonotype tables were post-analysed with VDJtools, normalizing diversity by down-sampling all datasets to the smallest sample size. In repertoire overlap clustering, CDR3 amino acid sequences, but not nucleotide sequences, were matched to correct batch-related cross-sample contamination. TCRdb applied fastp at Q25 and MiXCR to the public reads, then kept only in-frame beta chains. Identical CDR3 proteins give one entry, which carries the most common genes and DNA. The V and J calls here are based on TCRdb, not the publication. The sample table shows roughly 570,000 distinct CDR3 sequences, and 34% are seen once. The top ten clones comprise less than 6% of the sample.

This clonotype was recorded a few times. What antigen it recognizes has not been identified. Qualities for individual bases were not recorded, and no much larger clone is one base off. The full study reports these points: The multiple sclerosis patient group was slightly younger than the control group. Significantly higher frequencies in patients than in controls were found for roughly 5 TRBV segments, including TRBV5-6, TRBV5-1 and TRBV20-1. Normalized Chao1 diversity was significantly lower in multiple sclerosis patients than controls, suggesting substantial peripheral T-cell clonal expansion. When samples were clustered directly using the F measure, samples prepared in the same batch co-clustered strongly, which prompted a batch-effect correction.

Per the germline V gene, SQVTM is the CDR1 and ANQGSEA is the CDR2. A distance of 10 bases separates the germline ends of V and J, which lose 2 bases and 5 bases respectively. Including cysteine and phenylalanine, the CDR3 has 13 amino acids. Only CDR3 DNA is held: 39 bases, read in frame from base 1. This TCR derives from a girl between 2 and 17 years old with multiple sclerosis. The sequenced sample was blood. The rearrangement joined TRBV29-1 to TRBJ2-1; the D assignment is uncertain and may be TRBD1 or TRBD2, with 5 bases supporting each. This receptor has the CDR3 CSVELPGHNEQFF. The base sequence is TGCAGCGTTGAATTACCGGGGCACAATGAGCAGTTCTTC.